Shown below are 8 T cell receptor beta chains from a single sample sequenced in a study of T-cell reconstitution after alpha-beta-depleted transplantation in children. The authors prepared the TCRbeta library with unique molecular identifiers. TCRdb recomputed calls from the PCR reads with MiXCR, one row per CDR3 protein. This table holds fewer than 250,000 distinct CDR3 sequences, roughly 8.2% found once. The sample was PBMCs, mostly from graft donor cells, taken 180 days after TCRalphabeta/CD19-depleted stem cell transplant. These receptor sequences come from a male patient younger than 18 who had a stem cell transplant for acute lymphoblastic leukemia, so the T cells may come from the graft donor.

This clonotype was observed many times. The V gene is TRBV3-1, the J gene TRBJ2-7; 7 positions match TRBD2. Germline V lookup: CDR1 LGHDT, CDR2 YNNKEL (reference sequence). J lost 5 bases, V lost 1 base, and 8 bases had no gene match. CDR3 size: 15 residues. The CDR3 DNA reads as TGTGCCAGCAGCCAAGTCCCCCCAGCGGGGCACGAGCAGTACTTC. It translates to CASSQVPPAGHEQYF.

There are many counts of this clonotype. DNA for the CDR3: TGTGCCAGCAGCTTAGCGGGGGCTAGCACAGATACGCAGTATTTT. Its translation: CASSLAGASTDTQYF. The chain employs TRBV7-3 and TRBJ2-3, with D perhaps TRBD2 (7 bases). With 2 bases removed from V and 0 bases from J, the gap between germline ends came to 9 bases. The CDR3 consists of 15 residues. Germline CDR1 reads SGHTA; CDR2 reads FQGTGA.

In its sample, this clonotype was seen many times. The CDR3: CASSQEGGRGEQYF. CDR3 in DNA: TGTGCCAGCAGCCAAGAAGGCGGGAGGGGCGAGCAGTACTTC. The chain has TRBV3-1 and TRBJ2-7, with TRBD2 matching over 9 bases. J was trimmed by 6 bases and V by 0 bases; bases with no gene match: 3. CDR1 and CDR2 (germline): LGHDT, YNNKEL (reference sequence). This CDR3 is 14 amino acids long.

This clonotype was seen at least ten times. The rearrangement joins TRBV6-1 to TRBJ2-3, with a possible D match to TRBD2 (5 bases). Trimming cost V 5 bases and J 4 bases, with 19 bases left between them. CDR1 MNHNS and CDR2 SASEGT come from the germline V gene. The CDR3 is made up of 16 amino acids. CDR3 DNA: TGTGCCAGCAGTCCACCCGTGGGAGAACGGGCAGATACGCAGTATTTT. It is translated as CASSPPVGERADTQYF.

In this sample, this clonotype turned up many times. The CDR3 nucleotides are TGTGCCAGCAGCTTAGTATCAATGACAGATACGCAGTATTTT. This gives the protein CASSLVSMTDTQYF. This chain uses TRBV7-8 with TRBJ2-3, with no clear D. The CDR3 runs to 14 residues. Trimming left V 1 base short and J 3 bases short, with 8 bases between. Germline assignment: CDR1 SGHVS and CDR2 FQNEAQ.

In regard to this clonotype: A much larger clone lies one base from this, so it may be a read error. The chain employs TRBV7-9 and TRBJ2-7; 8 positions match TRBD2. Germline V gene data show CDR1 as SEHNR and CDR2 as FQNEAQ (reference sequence). The length of the CDR3 is 16 residues. The CDR3 loop is CASSSPPTSENYEQCF. The CDR3 region has the DNA TGTGCCAGCAGCTCCCCCCCGACTAGCGAAAACTACGAGCAGTGCTTC.

This clonotype has a count of ten or more. V gene TRBV5-1 combines with J gene TRBJ2-1; tentatively, D is TRBD1 (6 bases). The length of the CDR3 is 12 residues. V was pared by 3 bases and J by 9 bases, with 10 bases between. The germline V gene has CDR1 SGHRS and CDR2 YFSETQ. CDR3 nucleotide sequence: TGCGCCAGCAGCTCACCAGGGGCTGAGCAGTTCTTC. Amino acids: CASSSPGAEQFF. The full variable domain, with the rest looked up from reference TRBV5-1 and TRBJ2-1, is KAGVTQTPRYLIKTRGQQVTLSCSPISGHRSVSWYQQTPGQGLQFLFEYFSETQRNKGNFPGRFSGRQFSNSRSEMNVSTLELGDSALYLCASSSPGAEQFFGPGTRLTVL.

There are many counts of this clonotype. This chain links TRBV12-3 or TRBV12-4 with TRBJ2-5; D may be TRBD2 (7 bases). The V end was cut by 6 bases, the J end by 5 bases, with 10 bases between. This CDR3 is built from 12 residues. Written as DNA, the CDR3 is TGTGCCAGCAGGGGAGGGGGGGAGACCCAGTACTTC. Protein: CASRGGGETQYF.